Listed below are T cell receptor beta chains from one sample, sequenced in a study of OX40 agonist ivuxolimab in advanced cancers. Sequenced by immunoSEQ multiplex PCR; TCRdb stores in-frame clones only, minus some. The table records about 80,000 clones, about nine tenths of them present only once. The source material was CD4+ or CD8+ T cells sorted from blood, sampled in a trial of the OX40 agonist ivuxolimab. Receptors were obtained from an adult with an advanced solid tumor such as melanoma, head and neck, liver or kidney cancer. Each CDR3 is given with its conserved first and last residue. Not every row has a clone size; where given, it reads once, few, many or a size class.

>TRBV10-3|TRBJ2-1|NA
CAISESEGLLYNEQFF
>TRBV9|TRBJ1-5|NA
CASSVDWSQPQHF
>TRBV11-2|TRBJ1-2|NA
CASSLAVFGGTSDGYTF
>TRBV30|TRBJ1-1|NA
CAWSEWGLNTEAFF
>TRBV10-1|TRBJ2-3|NA
CASSDGVLSTDTQYF
>TRBV9|TRBJ1-2|NA
CASSGTGGPGYTF
>TRBV12-5|TRBJ1-2|once
CASGLVPQAINYGYTF
>TRBV13|TRBJ2-3|NA
CASGEGPDTQYF
>TRBV5-1|TRBJ2-7|NA
CASSLAGRGPTYEQYF
>TRBV7-6|TRBJ2-7|NA
CASSLGLNSYEQYF
>TRBV9|TRBJ2-1|NA
CASSGTSGGHNEQFF
>TRBV9|TRBJ1-1|few
CASRGGNTEAFF
>TRBV6-5|TRBJ2-7|NA
CASSYSVAGLYEQYF
>TRBV15|TRBJ2-7|NA
CATRGTGDYEQYF
>TRBV4-3|TRBJ2-5|NA
CASSQDKDAGRTQYF
>TRBV5-4|TRBJ1-1|NA
CASRGMNTEAFF
>TRBV27|TRBJ2-7|NA
CATLPRAGGSEQYF
>TRBV6-1|TRBJ1-5|NA
CASSEGKWDTGDPPQHF
>TRBV9|TRBJ2-3|NA
CASSAGGSGDTQYF
>TRBV5-1|TRBJ2-3|NA
CASSQAGTGFKDTQYF
>TRBV27|TRBJ2-7|NA
CASSLSGGNYEQYF
>TRBV5-6|TRBJ2-1|NA
CASSSPGQGYNEQFF
>TRBV29-1|TRBJ2-1|once
CSVVWGGEQFF
>TRBV7-6|TRBJ2-1|NA
CASSRPSGGAHEQFF
>TRBV27|TRBJ1-1|NA
CASSLSGGRTEAFF
>TRBV10-3|TRBJ1-4|NA
CAISELWAGTNEKLFF
>TRBV6-5|TRBJ1-1|NA
CATSRRTGIAEAFF
>TRBV5-1|TRBJ2-3|NA
CASSLVGGSADTQYF
>TRBV19|TRBJ1-6|NA
CASSIGEGSPPLHF
>TRBV9|TRBJ1-2|NA
CASTHSPGKGYTF
>TRBV7-9|TRBJ2-1|NA
CASTLKRNSYNEQFF
>TRBV4-1|TRBJ2-7|NA
CASSQRQAIYEQYF
>TRBV7-9|TRBJ1-2|NA
CASSLGVGMDYGYTF
>TRBV7-8|TRBJ2-2|once
CASSLAPSGGPDGELFF
>TRBV7-6|TRBJ1-1|NA
CASSLTRDGPSLNTEAFF
>TRBV7-3|TRBJ1-2|NA
CASSSTGGDYGYTF
>TRBV12-5|TRBJ1-2|NA
CAATHPGTNYGYTF
>TRBV2|TRBJ2-4|NA
CASSEAYGGAGVLPEIQYF
>TRBV4-3|TRBJ2-7|few
CASSQEEGYEQYF
>TRBV27|TRBJ2-2|NA
CASSFIGGSNTGELFF
>TRBV7-2|TRBJ1-1|NA
CASSPGPDAEAFF
>TRBV5-1|TRBJ2-1|NA
CASSLEGTGAYNEQFF
>TRBV19|TRBJ2-5|once
CASSISPGGVETQYF
>TRBV5-1|TRBJ2-5|NA
CASSPTPGRGETQYF
>TRBV9|TRBJ1-1|once
CASSVGAGLGEAFF
>TRBV27|TRBJ2-5|once
CASSLRDPGPQETQYF
>TRBV6-5|TRBJ1-2|NA
CASSPSRDHTGGYTF
>TRBV7-9|TRBJ1-1|NA
CASSHGGPMNTEAFF
>TRBV28|TRBJ1-2|NA
CASSALWGGGGRYGYTF
>TRBV5-1|TRBJ2-7|NA
CASSQGTGIEQYF
>TRBV18|TRBJ1-5|NA
CASSGTGSNQPQHF
>TRBV5-4|TRBJ1-1|NA
CASCEDRNTEAFF